This T cell receptor beta chain was obtained from a study of cytomegalovirus exposure and HLA in healthy donors. Per the germline V gene, CDR1 is KGHSH and CDR2 is LQKENI. This CDR3 comprises 12 residues. The V gene end was trimmed by 6 bases and the J gene end by 8 bases; junction bases not matched to a gene: 4. Using immunoSEQ multiplex PCR, the repertoire was profiled, and TCRdb retains in-frame clones only, with some absent. Among roughly 130,000 clones, 70% to 90% were seen once, and the ten largest hold around 6%. The TCR was taken from a woman aged 25-40 years in good health and CMV-seropositive. The chain couples TRBV18 to TRBJ2-1, with TRBD1 matching over 7 bases. The source material was PBMCs. As DNA, the CDR3 is TGTGCCAGCTCGACAGGGATCGATGAGCAGTTCTTC. Translated: CASSTGIDEQFF.